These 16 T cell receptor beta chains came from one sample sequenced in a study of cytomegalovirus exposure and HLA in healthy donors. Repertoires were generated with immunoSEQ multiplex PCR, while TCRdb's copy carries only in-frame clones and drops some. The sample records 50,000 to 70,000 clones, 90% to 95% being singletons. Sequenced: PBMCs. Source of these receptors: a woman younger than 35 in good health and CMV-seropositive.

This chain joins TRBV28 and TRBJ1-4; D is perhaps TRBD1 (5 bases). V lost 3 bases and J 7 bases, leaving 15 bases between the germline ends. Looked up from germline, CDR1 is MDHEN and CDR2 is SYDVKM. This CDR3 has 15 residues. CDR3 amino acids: CASSFVRQGGEKLFF. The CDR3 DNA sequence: TGTGCCAGCAGTTTTGTACGTCAGGGTGGTGAAAAACTGTTTTTT.

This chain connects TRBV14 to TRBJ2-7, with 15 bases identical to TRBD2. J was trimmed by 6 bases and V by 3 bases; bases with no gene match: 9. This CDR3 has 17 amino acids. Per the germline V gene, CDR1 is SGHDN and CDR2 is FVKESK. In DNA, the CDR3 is TGTGCCAGCAGCCACGCCGGACTAGCGGGAGGGCCCCTCGAGCAGTACTTC. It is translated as CASSHAGLAGGPLEQYF.

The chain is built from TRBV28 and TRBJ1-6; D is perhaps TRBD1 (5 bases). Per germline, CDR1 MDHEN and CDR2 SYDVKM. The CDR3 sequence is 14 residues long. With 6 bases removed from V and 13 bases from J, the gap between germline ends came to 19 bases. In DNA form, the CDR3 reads TGTGCCAGCAGCTACCGACAGATGGGGCTCCCCCTCCACTTT. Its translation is CASSYRQMGLPLHF.

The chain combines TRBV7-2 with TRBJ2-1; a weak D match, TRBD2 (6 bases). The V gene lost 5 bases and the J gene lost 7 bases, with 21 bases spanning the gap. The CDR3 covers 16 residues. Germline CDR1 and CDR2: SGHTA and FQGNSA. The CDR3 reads CASSPGTEWFVNEQFF. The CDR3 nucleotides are TGTGCCAGCAGCCCCGGGACTGAGTGGTTTGTGAATGAGCAGTTCTTC.

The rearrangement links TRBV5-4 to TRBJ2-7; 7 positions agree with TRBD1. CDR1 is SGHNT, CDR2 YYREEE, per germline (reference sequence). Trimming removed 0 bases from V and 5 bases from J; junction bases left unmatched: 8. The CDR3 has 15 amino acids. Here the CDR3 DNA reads TGTGCCAGCAGCTTGGGGAGGACAGGCCTCGACGAGCAGTACTTC. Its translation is CASSLGRTGLDEQYF.

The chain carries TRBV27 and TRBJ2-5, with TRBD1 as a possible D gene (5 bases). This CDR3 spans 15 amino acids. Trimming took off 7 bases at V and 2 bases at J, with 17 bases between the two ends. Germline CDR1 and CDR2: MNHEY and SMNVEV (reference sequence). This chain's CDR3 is CASIAKAGLQETQYF. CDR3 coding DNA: TGTGCCAGCATTGCGAAAGCAGGGCTTCAAGAGACCCAGTACTTC.

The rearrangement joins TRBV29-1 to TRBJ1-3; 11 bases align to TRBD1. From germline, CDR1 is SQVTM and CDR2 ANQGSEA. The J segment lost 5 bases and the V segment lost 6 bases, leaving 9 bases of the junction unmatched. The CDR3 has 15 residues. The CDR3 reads CSVQPGQGERNTIYF. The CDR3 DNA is TGCAGCGTCCAACCGGGACAGGGGGAAAGAAACACCATATATTTT.

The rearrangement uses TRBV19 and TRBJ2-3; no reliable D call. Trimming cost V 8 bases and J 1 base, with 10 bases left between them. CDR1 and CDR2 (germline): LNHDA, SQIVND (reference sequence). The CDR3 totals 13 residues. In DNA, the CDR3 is TGTGCCAGTGCCGAGATCCGCACAGATACGCAGTATTTT. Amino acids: CASAEIRTDTQYF.

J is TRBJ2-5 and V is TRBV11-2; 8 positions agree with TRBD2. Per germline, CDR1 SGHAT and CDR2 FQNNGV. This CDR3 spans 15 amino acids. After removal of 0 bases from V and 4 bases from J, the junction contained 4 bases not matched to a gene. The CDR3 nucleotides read TGTGCCAGCAGCTTAGATGGGACTAGAAGAGAGACCCAGTACTTC. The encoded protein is CASSLDGTRRETQYF.

DNA of the CDR3: TGTGCCAGCAGTTTTGGCAGAGGGCAAGAGACCCAGTACTTC. Protein product: CASSFGRGQETQYF. The rearrangement links TRBV28 to TRBJ2-5, with D tentatively TRBD2 (5 bases). V lost 3 bases to trimming and J lost 2 bases, with 10 bases between them. In germline, CDR1 is MDHEN, CDR2 SYDVKM. The length of the CDR3 is 14 residues.

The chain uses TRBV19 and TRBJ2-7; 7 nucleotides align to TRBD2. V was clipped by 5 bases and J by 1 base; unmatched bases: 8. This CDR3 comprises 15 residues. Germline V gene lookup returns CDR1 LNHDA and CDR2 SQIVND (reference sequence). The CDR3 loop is CASSPGLGGSYEQYF. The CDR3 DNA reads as TGTGCCAGTAGTCCCGGCCTCGGGGGGTCCTACGAGCAGTACTTC.

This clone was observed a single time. This CDR3 is CASSLGALRRGNEQFF. For the CDR3, the DNA is TGTGCCAGCAGCTTGGGCGCCCTACGGCGGGGCAATGAGCAGTTCTTC. This chain links TRBV5-5 with TRBJ2-1; a possible D gene is TRBD2 (6 bases). Looked up from germline, CDR1 is SGHKS and CDR2 is YYEKEE (reference sequence). Trimming cost V 0 bases and J 6 bases, with 16 bases left between them. This CDR3 is 16 amino acids long.

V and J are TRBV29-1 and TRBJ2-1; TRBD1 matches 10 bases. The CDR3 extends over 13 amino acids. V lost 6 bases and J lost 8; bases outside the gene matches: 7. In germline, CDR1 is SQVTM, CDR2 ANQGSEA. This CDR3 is CSVQSDRGDEQFF. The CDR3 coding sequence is TGCAGCGTGCAATCGGACAGGGGGGATGAGCAGTTCTTC.

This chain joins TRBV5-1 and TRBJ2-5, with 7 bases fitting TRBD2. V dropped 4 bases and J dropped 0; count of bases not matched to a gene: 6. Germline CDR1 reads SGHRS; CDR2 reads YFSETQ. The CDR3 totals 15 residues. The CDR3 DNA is TGCGCCAGCAGCCTGAGCAGCGGGAACCAAGAGACCCAGTACTTC. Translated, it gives CASSLSSGNQETQYF.

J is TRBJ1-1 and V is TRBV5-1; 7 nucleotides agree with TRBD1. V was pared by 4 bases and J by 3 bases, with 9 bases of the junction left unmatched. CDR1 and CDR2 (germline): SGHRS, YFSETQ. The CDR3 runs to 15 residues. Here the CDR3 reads CASSPGDSPYTEAFF. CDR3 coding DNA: TGCGCCAGCAGCCCGGGGGACAGTCCCTACACTGAAGCTTTCTTT.

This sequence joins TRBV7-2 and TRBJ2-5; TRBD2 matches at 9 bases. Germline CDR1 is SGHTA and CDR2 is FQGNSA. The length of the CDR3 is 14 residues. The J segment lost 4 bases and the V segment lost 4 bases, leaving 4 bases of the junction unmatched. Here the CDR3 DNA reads TGTGCCAGCAGCTCGGGACTAGCAGCAGAGACCCAGTACTTC. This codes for CASSSGLAAETQYF.